The rows below give T cell receptor beta chains drawn from one sample of a study of blood T cell repertoires in COVID-19. TCRdb keeps only in-frame clones here, not all; method: immunoSEQ multiplex PCR. The table lists 150,000 or so clones, around 80% of them singletons. The sample comprised peripheral blood. The receptors originated from a woman in her forties or fifties with acute or convalescent COVID-19. The CDR3 runs from the conserved cysteine through the conserved F or W. Each record gives: J gene, clone size, V gene, D gene, CDR3 length, CDR3 protein, CDR3 DNA. A D gene is named only where the DNA matches it firmly. A clone size is listed for some rows: how often the clone was seen (once, few, many), or a class if it is expanded.

TRBJ2-3 | . | TRBV3-1/TRBV3-2 | TRBD2 | 21 | CASSQVERSSGRIGGSDTQYF | TGTGCCAGCAGCCAAGTCGAACGGAGTAGCGGGAGAATAGGCGGGTCAGATACGCAGTATTTT
TRBJ2-3 | . | TRBV7-2 | TRBD1 | 17 | CASSFHGQGASGDTQYF | TGTGCCAGCAGCTTTCATGGACAGGGGGCGTCCGGAGATACGCAGTATTTT
TRBJ1-1 | . | TRBV5-1 | . | 14 | CASSLGQLITEAFF | TGCGCCAGCAGCTTGGGACAGCTAATCACTGAAGCTTTCTTT
TRBJ1-1 | . | TRBV7-2 | . | 14 | CASSLARGGPEAFF | TGTGCCAGCAGCTTAGCGCGGGGAGGGCCTGAAGCTTTCTTT
TRBJ1-2 | once | TRBV6-5 | TRBD1 | 15 | CASLERSGGLSGYTF | TGTGCCAGCCTAGAACGGTCAGGGGGGTTATCTGGCTACACCTTC
TRBJ2-1 | . | TRBV6-2/TRBV6-3 | . | 14 | CASSRSGGFNEQFF | TGTGCCAGCAGTCGATCGGGGGGCTTCAATGAGCAGTTCTTC
TRBJ1-2 | . | TRBV6-5 | TRBD1 | 16 | CASSYGRTGGAGGYTF | TGTGCCAGCAGTTACGGTCGAACAGGGGGCGCCGGAGGCTACACCTTC
TRBJ1-3 | . | TRBV28 | . | 15 | CASIGGRHSGNTIYF | TGTGCCAGCATCGGGGGACGGCACTCTGGAAACACCATATATTTT
TRBJ2-5 | . | TRBV9 | TRBD2 | 16 | CASSVGGTSGVETQYF | TGTGCCAGCAGCGTAGGCGGGACTAGCGGGGTTGAGACCCAGTACTTC
TRBJ2-5 | once | TRBV4-2 | TRBD1 | 17 | CASSQDWRTGRRETQYF | TGTGCCAGCAGCCAAGATTGGAGGACAGGGAGGAGGGAGACCCAGTACTTC
TRBJ2-4 | . | TRBV3-1/TRBV3-2 | . | 12 | CASSQTRDIQYF | TGTGCCAGCAGCCAGACCCGGGACATTCAGTACTTC
TRBJ2-1 | . | TRBV12-3/TRBV12-4 | . | 11 | CASSLRVRQFF | TGTGCCAGCAGCCTCAGGGTGCGGCAGTTCTTC
TRBJ2-7 | . | TRBV10-3 | TRBD1 | 13 | CAIRRTGAYEQYF | TGTGCCATCAGAAGGACAGGGGCCTACGAGCAGTACTTC
TRBJ2-6 | . | TRBV9 | TRBD1 | 17 | CASSVGGQSSGANVLTF | TGTGCCAGCAGCGTAGGGGGACAGAGCTCTGGGGCCAACGTCCTGACTTTC
TRBJ2-5 | . | TRBV7-8 | TRBD2 | 15 | CASSFRTSGQETQYF | TGTGCCAGCAGCTTTCGGACTAGCGGGCAAGAGACCCAGTACTTC
TRBJ2-3 | . | TRBV18 | . | 16 | CASSPTRGAPTDTQYF | TGTGCCAGCTCACCCACGCGCGGGGCACCCACAGATACGCAGTATTTT
TRBJ1-1 | . | TRBV27 | TRBD1 | 15 | CASSMGTGGNTEAFF | TGTGCCAGCAGTATGGGGACAGGGGGTAACACTGAAGCTTTCTTT
TRBJ1-2 | . | TRBV10-3 | TRBD1 | 16 | CAISASDRGPGYGYTF | TGTGCCATCAGTGCTTCGGACAGGGGGCCGGGCTATGGCTACACCTTC
TRBJ2-1 | once | TRBV14 | TRBD1 | 15 | CASSQDWDRGDEQFF | TGTGCCAGCAGCCAAGATTGGGACAGGGGTGATGAGCAGTTCTTC
TRBJ2-6 | . | TRBV19 | TRBD1 | 16 | CASRDRGTPGANVLTF | TGTGCCAGTAGGGACAGGGGTACTCCTGGGGCCAACGTCCTGACTTTC
TRBJ2-2 | . | TRBV7-3 | TRBD1 | 14 | CASSPRQGAGELFF | TGTGCCAGCAGCCCGCGACAGGGGGCCGGGGAGCTGTTTTTT
TRBJ2-5 | . | TRBV5-4 | TRBD2 | 17 | CASSPPGLAGAKETQYF | TGTGCCAGCAGCCCACCGGGACTAGCGGGAGCAAAAGAGACCCAGTACTTC
TRBJ1-2 | . | TRBV7-2 | . | 14 | CASSTSRDKYGYTF | TGTGCCAGCAGCACCTCCCGGGACAAATACGGCTACACCTTC
TRBJ2-6 | . | TRBV4-3 | TRBD1 | 18 | CASSLDRVGYSGANVLTF | TGCGCCAGCAGCCTCGACAGGGTAGGGTACTCTGGGGCCAACGTCCTGACTTTC
TRBJ2-1 | . | TRBV7-7 | TRBD1 | 16 | CASSRTGGAGGNEQFF | TGTGCCAGCAGCAGAACAGGGGGCGCTGGTGGGAATGAGCAGTTCTTC
TRBJ2-7 | . | TRBV9 | TRBD1 | 15 | CASSVRGTGNYEQYF | TGTGCCAGCAGCGTCCGTGGGACAGGGAACTACGAGCAGTACTTC
TRBJ2-1 | . | TRBV6-5 | TRBD2 | 14 | CASTKTSGSNEQFF | TGTGCCAGCACCAAGACTAGCGGGAGCAATGAGCAGTTCTTC
TRBJ2-7 | . | TRBV10-1 | . | 12 | CASSDRPYEQYF | TGCGCCAGCAGTGATCGTCCCTACGAGCAGTACTTC
TRBJ2-7 | . | TRBV6-2/TRBV6-3 | TRBD2 | 16 | CASSSQSSGKSYEQYF | TGTGCCAGCAGTTCCCAGTCTAGCGGGAAGTCCTACGAGCAGTACTTC
TRBJ1-1 | . | TRBV29-1 | TRBD1 | 14 | CSTTGTGGGTEAFF | TGCAGCACAACCGGGACAGGGGGTGGCACTGAAGCTTTCTTT
TRBJ2-3 | . | TRBV19 | TRBD1 | 14 | CASSSGQGQDTQYF | TGTGCCAGTAGTTCCGGACAGGGCCAAGATACGCAGTATTTT
TRBJ2-7 | . | TRBV7-6 | TRBD1 | 12 | CASSWSGGEQYF | TGTGCCAGCAGCTGGTCAGGGGGCGAGCAGTACTTC
TRBJ2-3 | . | TRBV5-1 | . | 13 | CASSRELADTQYF | TGCGCCAGCAGTAGGGAGTTAGCAGATACGCAGTATTTT
TRBJ2-1 | . | TRBV5-1 | TRBD2 | 17 | CASSRRGTSGSGYEQFF | TGCGCCAGCAGCCGGCGGGGGACTAGCGGGAGTGGTTATGAGCAGTTCTTC
TRBJ2-2 | . | TRBV4-3 | TRBD1 | 14 | CASAQGANTGELFF | TGCGCCAGCGCACAGGGGGCGAACACCGGGGAGCTGTTTTTT
TRBJ1-6 | . | TRBV28 | . | 12 | CASSSPGRTLHF | TGTGCCAGCAGTTCCCCGGGGAGAACCCTCCACTTT
TRBJ2-5 | . | TRBV19 | . | 11 | CASSLRGTQYF | TGTGCCAGTAGCCTACGGGGGACCCAGTACTTC